This TCR beta chain came from a study of blood T cell repertoires in COVID-19. As for the study in general: COVID-19 samples from acute and convalescent phases originated in the United States, Italy and Spain. Nucleic acid was either cDNA or gDNA, and it came from T cells, B-cell-depleted T cells, or PBMCs.

Authors' processing steps: Counts of nucleated cells, estimated from reference gene primer amplification, were obtained. Method: immunoSEQ multiplex PCR; TCRdb's copy keeps in-frame clones and lacks some. V and J calls and clone size are given by that table; D and trimming were obtained from the DNA. The sample shows approximately 76,000 clones, 70% to 90% of them seen only once. In germline, CDR1 is MGHRA, CDR2 YSYEKL. The V and J ends lost 0 bases and 3 bases, in that order; junction bases with no gene match: 5. This CDR3 has 16 amino acids. What was sequenced was peripheral blood. The origin of this receptor is a man aged 30-40 years with acute or convalescent COVID-19. The chain is built from TRBV4-1 and TRBJ1-3; 7 nucleotides align to TRBD1. CDR3 nucleotides: TGCGCCAGCAGCCAAGATAGGACAGGCAGTGGAAACACCATATATTTT. This encodes CASSQDRTGSGNTIYF.